This entry is about one T cell receptor beta chain. There is no known antigen for this receptor. Qualities for individual bases were not recorded, and no much larger clone is one base off. The CDR3 numbers 15 residues from cysteine through phenylalanine. Here the CDR3 DNA is all that survives: 45 bases in frame from base 1. The germline V gene (reference sequence) sets CDR1 to WNHNN and CDR2 to SYGVQD. After removal of 4 bases from V and 6 bases from J, the junction retains 7 bases not matched to a gene. The sample is drawn from a study of blood T cell repertoires in COVID-19 (dated by TCRdb to 2019 to 2021). About the investigation overall: Samples covering the acute and convalescent phases of COVID-19 were provided by collaborators in the United States, Italy and Spain. HLA class I and class II types, where available, came from metadata supplied by the sample provider rather than from assay-based typing. The sample metadata nearly always contained a de-identified subject ID, COVID-19 status, age in years and sex. The repertoires were made available in a free public database intended to serve as a resource for research on the immune response to SARS-CoV-2. Subjects who had been exposed to COVID-19, were actively infected with it, or had recovered from it provided the deeply sampled blood TCRbeta repertoires that made up the dataset. The samples were drawn from two sources: the first 160 participants of the ongoing ImmuneRACE study, and 950 to 1,500 subjects contributed by 6 global collaborators. The material from the prospective study consisted of cDNA or gDNA derived from T cells, B-cell-depleted T cells, or PBMCs. Results and caveats for the whole study, not just this receptor: How much clinical and demographic metadata was included differed by source and by participant, and the metadata was provided uncurated.

TCRbeta CDR3 regions were amplified from genomic DNA using the immunoSEQ Assay, a bias-controlled multiplex PCR. The authors' pipeline ran thus. The number of nucleated cells in each sample was estimated by amplification of reference gene primers within the assay. To quantify the absolute abundance of each unique TCRbeta CDR3 rearrangement, sequence reads were collapsed and filtered. For each sample, productive Simpson clonality was calculated as the square root of Simpson's diversity index over productive rearrangements. TCRdb mirrors the immuneACCESS table, restricted to in-frame sequences. Some clones are absent from its copies; in checked studies, under half trace to an unresolved V gene, and the reason for the others is unknown. V and J calls plus clone size are reproduced from that table; the DNA served to infer D and trimming. The sample data list about 440,000 clones, and 70% to 90% of these were observed just once. Approximately 2% of the sample comes from the top ten.

Enrolling through a virtual design, the prospective study's participants ranged in age from roughly 18 to 100 years and lived across 20 to 25 United States geographic areas. In the prospective study, cohorts were assigned on the basis of participant-reported clinical history obtained from a screening survey and a study questionnaire. In the prospective study, mobile phlebotomists collected whole blood, serum and a nasopharyngeal or oropharyngeal swab from each participant. Prospective study participants could optionally give additional blood draws and questionnaires over an approximately two-month period. Blood samples from the prospective study were shipped frozen or at room temperature prior to DNA extraction.

The source is a woman aged 18-30 years with acute COVID-19. This sequence uses TRBV10-1 and TRBJ2-1; TRBD1 fits 9 bases in the junction. The sample taken for sequencing was PBMCs or T cells enriched from blood (not recorded which). This receptor carries the CDR3 CASSGDRDIVNEQFF. The DNA reads TGCGCCAGCAGTGGGGACAGGGATATCGTCAATGAGCAGTTCTTC.